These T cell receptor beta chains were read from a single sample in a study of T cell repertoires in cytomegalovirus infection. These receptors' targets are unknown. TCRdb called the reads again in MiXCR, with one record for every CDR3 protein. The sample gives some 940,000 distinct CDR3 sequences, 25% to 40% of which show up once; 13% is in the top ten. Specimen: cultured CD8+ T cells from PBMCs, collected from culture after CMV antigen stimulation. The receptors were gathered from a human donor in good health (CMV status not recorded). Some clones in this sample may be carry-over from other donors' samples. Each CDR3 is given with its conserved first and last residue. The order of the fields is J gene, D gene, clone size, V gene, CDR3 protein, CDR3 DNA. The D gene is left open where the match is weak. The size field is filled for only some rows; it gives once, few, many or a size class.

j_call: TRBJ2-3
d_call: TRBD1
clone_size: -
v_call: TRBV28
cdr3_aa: CASSFLGQGTDTQYF
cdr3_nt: TGTGCCAGCAGTTTCTTGGGACAGGGGACAGATACGCAGTATTTT

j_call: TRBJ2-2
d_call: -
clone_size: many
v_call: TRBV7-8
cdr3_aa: CASSLKTGGTGELFF
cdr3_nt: TGTGCCAGCAGCTTAAAGACAGGCGGCACCGGGGAGCTGTTTTTT

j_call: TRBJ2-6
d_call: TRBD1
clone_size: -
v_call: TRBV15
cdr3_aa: CATSGRDRDHGANVLTF
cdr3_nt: TGTGCCACCAGCGGCCGGGACAGGGATCACGGGGCCAACGTCCTGACTTTC

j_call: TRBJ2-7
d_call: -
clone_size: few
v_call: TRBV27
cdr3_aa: CASSPGISSYEQYF
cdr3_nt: TGTGCCAGCAGCCCCGGGATCTCCTCCTACGAGCAGTACTTC

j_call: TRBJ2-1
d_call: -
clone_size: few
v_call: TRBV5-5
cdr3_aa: CASRTEGGRGYNEQFF
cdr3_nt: TGTGCCAGCCGGACGGAAGGCGGTCGTGGCTACAATGAGCAGTTCTTC

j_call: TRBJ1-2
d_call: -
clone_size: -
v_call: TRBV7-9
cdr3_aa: CASSLGGRWNYGYTF
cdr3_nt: TGTGCCAGCAGCTTGGGCGGGAGGTGGAACTATGGCTACACCTTC

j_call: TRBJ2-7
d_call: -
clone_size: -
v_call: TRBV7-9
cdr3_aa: CASSGQQLPYEQYF
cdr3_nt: TGTGCCAGCAGCGGACAGCAACTACCCTACGAGCAGTACTTC

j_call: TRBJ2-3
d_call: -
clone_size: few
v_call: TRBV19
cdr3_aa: CASSMGLGGPDTQYF
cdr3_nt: TGTGCCAGTAGTATGGGGCTGGGGGGACCAGATACGCAGTATTTT

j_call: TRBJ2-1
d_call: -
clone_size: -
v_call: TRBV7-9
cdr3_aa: CASSLSKEQFF
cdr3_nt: TGTGCCAGCAGCTTATCCAAAGAGCAGTTCTTC

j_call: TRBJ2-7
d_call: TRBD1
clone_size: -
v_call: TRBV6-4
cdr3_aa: CASNSYRGVSSYEQYF
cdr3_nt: TGTGCCAGCAATTCCTACAGGGGAGTTTCCTCCTACGAGCAGTACTTC

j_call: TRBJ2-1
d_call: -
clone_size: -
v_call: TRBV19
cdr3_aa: CASKTRTTPYNEQFF
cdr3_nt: TGTGCCAGCAAGACCCGGACGACACCTTACAATGAGCAGTTCTTC

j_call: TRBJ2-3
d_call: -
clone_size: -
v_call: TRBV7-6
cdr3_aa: CASSLARGATDTQYF
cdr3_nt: TGTGCCAGCAGCTTAGCGAGGGGGGCGACAGATACGCAGTATTTT

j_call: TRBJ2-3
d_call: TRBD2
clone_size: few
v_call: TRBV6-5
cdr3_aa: CASSYSGGLGTDTQYF
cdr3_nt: TGTGCCAGCAGTTACTCGGGGGGGTTGGGCACAGATACGCAGTATTTT

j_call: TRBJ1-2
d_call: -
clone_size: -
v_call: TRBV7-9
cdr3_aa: CASSLAGGRSYGYTF
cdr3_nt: TGTGCCAGCAGCTTAGCGGGGGGACGTAGCTATGGCTACACCTTC

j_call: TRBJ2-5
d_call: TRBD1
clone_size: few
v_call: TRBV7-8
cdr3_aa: CASSSGTVGTQYF
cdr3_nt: TGTGCCAGCAGCTCCGGGACAGTAGGGACCCAGTACTTC

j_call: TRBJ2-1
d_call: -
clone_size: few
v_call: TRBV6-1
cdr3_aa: CASSEEGPSSYNEQFF
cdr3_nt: TGTGCCAGCAGTGAAGAGGGTCCCAGCTCCTACAATGAGCAGTTCTTC

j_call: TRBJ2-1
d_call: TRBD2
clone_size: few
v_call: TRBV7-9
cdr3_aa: CASPLAGGPAQIF
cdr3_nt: TGTGCCAGCCCGCTAGCGGGGGGTCCTGCCCAGATCTTC

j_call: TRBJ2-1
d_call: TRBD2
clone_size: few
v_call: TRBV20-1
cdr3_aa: CSARTSGFSSYNEQFF
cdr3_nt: TGCAGTGCTCGCACTAGCGGGTTTAGCTCCTACAATGAGCAGTTCTTC

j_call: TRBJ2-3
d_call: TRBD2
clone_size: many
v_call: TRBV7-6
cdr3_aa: CASSYRLAGGPDTQYF
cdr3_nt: TGTGCCAGCAGCTATAGACTAGCGGGGGGGCCAGATACGCAGTATTTT

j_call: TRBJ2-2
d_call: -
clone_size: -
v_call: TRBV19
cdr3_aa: CASSMGSVNTGELFF
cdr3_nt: TGTGCCAGTAGTATGGGCAGTGTTAACACCGGGGAGCTGTTTTTT

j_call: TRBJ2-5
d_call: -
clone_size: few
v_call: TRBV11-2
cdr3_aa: CASSQNWRIGETQYF
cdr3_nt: TGTGCCAGCAGCCAAAATTGGCGAATCGGGGAGACCCAGTACTTC

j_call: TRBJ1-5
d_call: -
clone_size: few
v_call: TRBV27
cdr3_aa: CASKKLTDSNQPQHF
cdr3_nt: TGTGCCAGCAAAAAATTGACGGATAGCAATCAGCCCCAGCATTTT

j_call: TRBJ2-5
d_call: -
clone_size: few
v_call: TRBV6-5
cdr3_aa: CASSQLQWQQETQYF
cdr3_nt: TGTGCCAGCAGCCAATTACAATGGCAGCAAGAGACCCAGTACTTC

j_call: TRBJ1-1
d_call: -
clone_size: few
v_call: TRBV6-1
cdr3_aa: CASSGSYNEAFF
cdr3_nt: TGTGCCAGCAGTGGTAGCTACAATGAAGCTTTCTTT

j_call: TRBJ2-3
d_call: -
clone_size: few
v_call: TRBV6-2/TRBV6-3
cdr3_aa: CASSPPTRLGTDTQYF
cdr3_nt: TGTGCCAGCAGCCCCCCGACACGACTCGGCACAGATACGCAGTATTTT